The source of this TCR beta chain is a study of metastatic and nonmetastatic thyroid tumors. About the study: Comparative analysis of repertoires was undertaken across blood and tumor or nodule tissue obtained from malignant and benign thyroid patients. Study-level findings and limits: Malignant thyroid tumors reportedly had TCR beta diversity that was significantly higher than in benign nodules, in blood and tumor.

The CDR3 totals 14 residues. The V gene's germline CDR1 is LGHDT and CDR2 YNNKEL (reference sequence). Per the study methods: The study built a papillary thyroid cancer distant-metastasis classifier from CDR3 differences across clinicopathological groups. MiXCR was used by TCRdb to re-call the PCR reads. It is TCRdb's table, rather than the study itself, that gives the V and J calls and clone size. The sample gives 45,000 to 65,000 clones, 20% of which show up once; about 4% is in the top ten. A note on this clone: The antigen is unknown. A much larger clonotype is one base distant, so this may be a read error. The same CDR3 can be traced to other DNA sequences in this sample.

Every patient was untreated before thyroid surgery. The TCR was taken from a female donor with papillary thyroid cancer or a benign thyroid nodule (not recorded which). Some clones in this sample may be carry-over from other donors' samples. Sequenced: blood. This chain uses TRBV3-1 with TRBJ1-1; D remains ambiguous. CDR3 in DNA: TGTGCCAGCAGCCCAAACTCAGTGAACACCGAAGCTTTCTTT. Protein product: CASSPNSVNTEAFF.